What follows describes a single TCR beta chain. Its antigen is as yet unknown. This entry is derived from a study of OX40 agonist ivuxolimab in advanced cancers. Study in general: The treatment was a fully human IgG2 OX40 agonist, ivuxolimab.

V dropped 5 bases and J dropped 0; count of bases not matched to a gene: 6. This CDR3 is 16 amino acids long. CDR1 and CDR2 (germline): SGHTA, FQGNSA. Assay: immunoSEQ multiplex PCR; the TCRdb copy retains only in-frame clones and omits some. Here the sample spans around 67,000 clones, around nine tenths being singletons. Whole-study findings and limits: Those patients achieving a partial response at 0.1-3.0 mg/kg showed among the lowest clonal expansion.

The receptor was derived from an adult with an advanced solid tumor such as melanoma, head and neck, liver or kidney cancer. The gene calls are TRBV7-2 and TRBJ2-1, with 8 bases fitting TRBD1. The starting material was CD4+ or CD8+ T cells sorted from blood, obtained in a trial of the OX40 agonist ivuxolimab. DNA for the CDR3: TGTGCCAGCAGCCCTCAGCAGGGGGCCTCCTACAATGAGCAGTTCTTC. Translating it yields CASSPQQGASYNEQFF.